These 13 T cell receptor beta chains were all obtained from the same sample, sequenced in a study of early T cells in non-severe SARS-CoV-2 infection. MiXCR, applied by TCRdb to the 5' RACE reads, yields one record per CDR3 protein. The sample consists of 55,000 to 75,000 distinct CDR3 sequences, approximately 12% of them appearing once. The specimen was whole blood. The receptor set was obtained from an adult who was a healthcare worker with PCR-confirmed SARS-CoV-2 infection or an uninfected control (not recorded which).

This clonotype was seen repeatedly, ten times or more. This chain links TRBV28 with TRBJ2-3, with a possible D match to TRBD1 (6 bases). Trimming took off 6 bases at V and 5 bases at J, with 24 bases between the two ends. The CDR3 has 17 residues. In germline, CDR1 is MDHEN, CDR2 SYDVKM. The CDR3 reads CASRSGTRSLFVDTQYF. CDR3 bases: TGTGCCAGCAGATCCGGGACACGCTCTCTTTTTGTAGATACGCAGTATTTT.

This clonotype has more than one count but fewer than ten. This chain links TRBV10-1 with TRBJ2-2, with TRBD2 matching over 7 bases. The CDR3 loop spans 13 amino acids. CDR1 is WNHNN, CDR2 SYGVQD, per germline (reference sequence). V lost 6 bases, J lost 4 bases, and 2 bases stayed unmatched. The CDR3 sequence: CASRPGGTGELFF. The CDR3 coding sequence is TGCGCCAGCAGGCCGGGGGGCACCGGGGAGCTGTTTTTT.

This clonotype was counted between two and nine times. The chain recombines TRBV27 with TRBJ2-1; no clear D gene. Deletions cut 10 bases from V and 6 bases from J, with 19 bases between. CDR3 size: 14 residues. Germline CDR1 MNHEY, CDR2 SMNVEV (reference sequence). The CDR3 is CATLPFLGVNEQFF. DNA for the CDR3: TGTGCCACCCTGCCCTTTCTAGGCGTCAATGAGCAGTTCTTC.

The sample holds a few counts of this clonotype. The gene calls are TRBV27 and TRBJ2-1, with 7 bases identical to TRBD2. Germline-derived CDR1 and CDR2 are MNHEY and SMNVEV (reference sequence). Losses at the gene ends were 5 bases for V and 5 bases for J; bases not matched to a gene: 9. This CDR3 spans 15 amino acids. In DNA, the CDR3 is TGTGCCAGCAGTCCGGCCGGGACTACCAACAATGAGCAGTTCTTC. The encoded protein is CASSPAGTTNNEQFF.

This clonotype showed up just a few times. This rearrangement joins TRBV6-2 or TRBV6-3 to TRBJ2-1; no clear D. This CDR3 comprises 15 residues. Trimming left V 3 bases short and J 0 bases short, with 9 bases between. The germline gives CDR1 MNHEY, CDR2 SVGEGT. The CDR3, as DNA: TGTGCCAGCAGTTATGGTTTTAGCTCCTACAATGAGCAGTTCTTC. Translation gives CASSYGFSSYNEQFF.

This clonotype has more than one count but fewer than ten. J is TRBJ2-3 and V is TRBV12-3 or TRBV12-4; D gene uncertain. The CDR3 runs to 15 residues. Deletions cut 6 bases from V and 0 bases from J, with 13 bases between. CDR3 region: CASSRTHASTDTQYF. CDR3 nucleotide sequence: TGTGCCAGCAGCAGGACGCACGCGAGCACAGATACGCAGTATTTT.

This clonotype was detected a few times. The V gene is TRBV9, the J gene TRBJ2-3; TRBD2 might be the D (6 bases). V dropped 0 bases and J dropped 0 bases, with 11 bases sitting between them. The V gene's germline CDR1 is SGDLS and CDR2 YYNGEE. The CDR3 length is 16 residues. In nucleotides, the CDR3 is TGTGCCAGCAGCGTAGCTGGCGGGACCAGCACAGATACGCAGTATTTT. This translates into CASSVAGGTSTDTQYF.

This clonotype was detected ten times or more. CDR3 region: CASSLGGPGEQYF. Here the CDR3 DNA reads TGTGCCAGCAGTCTTGGAGGGCCGGGTGAGCAGTACTTC. The J gene is TRBJ2-7, the V gene TRBV27; maybe TRBD2 (6 bases). There are 13 residues in the CDR3. The germline V gene encodes CDR1 MNHEY and CDR2 SMNVEV (reference sequence). Trimming shortened V by 5 bases and J by 7 bases, and 15 bases separated the two germline ends.

V usage is TRBV3-1 and J usage is TRBJ1-5; perhaps TRBD1 as D (5 bases). The germline V and J ends were trimmed by 4 bases and 6 bases, with 13 bases remaining between them. Germline V gene sequence: CDR1 LGHDT, CDR2 YNNKEL (reference sequence). This CDR3 has 14 amino acids. CDR3: CASSRGRAGQPQHF. The CDR3 nucleotides read TGTGCCAGCAGCCGGGGCAGGGCCGGTCAGCCCCAGCATTTT.

This clonotype occurred many times. The gene calls are TRBV5-5 and TRBJ2-7; D gene ambiguous. The germline V gene has CDR1 SGHKS and CDR2 YYEKEE (reference sequence). The V end lost 1 base, the J end lost 1 base, and 12 bases lay between the germline ends. The CDR3 covers 15 residues. The DNA for the CDR3 is TGTGCCAGCAGCTTGCGAGGCAGTGCTTCCTACGAGCAGTACTTC. Protein: CASSLRGSASYEQYF.

The chain recombines TRBV2 with TRBJ2-2, with D tentatively TRBD2 (5 bases). The length of the CDR3 is 13 residues. CDR1 and CDR2 from the germline V gene are SNHLY and FYNNEI. V dropped 7 bases and J dropped 1 base, with 7 bases sitting between them. In nucleotides, the CDR3 is TGTGCCAGCACCAGCGGGAACACCGGGGAGCTGTTTTTT. Translating it yields CASTSGNTGELFF.

This clonotype was seen ten or more times. This chain uses TRBV3-1 with TRBJ1-1; 8 bases align to TRBD1. This CDR3 region has 16 residues. CDR1 LGHDT and CDR2 YNNKEL come from the germline V gene (reference sequence). Losses at the gene ends were 4 bases for V and 1 base for J; bases not matched to a gene: 8. The DNA for the CDR3 is TGTGCCAGCAGCCCCGGGACAGGTCTGGGGAACACTGAAGCTTTCTTT. Protein: CASSPGTGLGNTEAFF.

This clonotype has a handful of counts. The rearrangement links TRBV18 to TRBJ2-7, with 9 bases that match TRBD1. CDR3 length: 16 amino acids. With V trimmed by 3 bases and J by 1 base, 7 bases remained unmatched. Germline CDR1 KGHSH, CDR2 LQKENI. In DNA form, the CDR3 reads TGTGCCAGCTCACCTTCGGGGACAGGGCTTTCCTACGAGCAGTACTTC. Residues: CASSPSGTGLSYEQYF.